This T cell receptor beta chain was documented in a study of T cells in Graves' hyperthyroidism and ophthalmopathy. TCR beta CDR3 sequences were amplified from RNA transcripts. The HTBI primer set was used in a first-round RT-PCR of the TCR CDR3. TCRdb processed the multiplex PCR reads anew with MiXCR; each CDR3 protein has one entry. The sample has 450,000 to 550,000 distinct CDR3 sequences; less than 25% are singletons. The CDR3 totals 11 residues. V lost 8 bases and J 9 bases, leaving 11 bases between the germline ends. Broader study findings: Stable hyperthyroidism was told apart from ophthalmopathy by a model built on 13 V-J features.

As regards this clonotype: Its cognate antigen is unknown.

The source of this sequence is a woman under 40 with Graves' ophthalmopathy. Sequencing was carried out using blood. This chain connects TRBV12-3 or TRBV12-4 to TRBJ1-5, with unresolved D. CDR3 DNA: TGTGCCAGCGGTGCTTTTCCGCCCCAGCATTTT. It encodes CASGAFPPQHF.